This T cell receptor (beta chain) was sequenced during a study of cytomegalovirus exposure and HLA in healthy donors. CDR3 length equals 16 residues. Germline V CDR1 and CDR2: KGHSH, LQKENI. The V end lost 0 bases, the J end lost 0 bases, and 10 bases lay between the germline ends. In the PCR, 60 Vbeta and 13 Jbeta primers were used. Sequencing was performed with immunoSEQ multiplex PCR; in TCRdb, only in-frame clones are kept and a portion is missing. The sample holds more than 95,000 clones, roughly 70% seen once. The clonotype comes from a man aged 25-40 years in good health and CMV-seronegative. Sample: PBMCs. This chain links TRBV18 with TRBJ2-3; the D gene is possibly TRBD2 (6 bases). CDR3 loop: CASSPPGGPSTDTQYF. CDR3 bases: TGTGCCAGCTCACCACCGGGAGGCCCTAGCACAGATACGCAGTATTTT.